This entry features one TCR beta chain sequence. The data were obtained in a study of blood T cell repertoires in COVID-19. Study background: Specimens from acute and convalescent COVID-19 originated in the United States, Italy and Spain.

Original processing methods: Reference gene primer amplification yielded estimated nucleated cell counts. Generated by immunoSEQ multiplex PCR, the TCRdb table keeps only in-frame clones and is missing some. V, J and clone size derive from that table, while D and trimming were established from the DNA sequence. The sample carries some 100,000 clones, around four fifths recorded once. The sequenced material came from peripheral blood. This receptor was obtained from an older woman with active or convalescent COVID-19.

CDR3 region: CASSQVGLGLGANVLTF. DNA for the CDR3: TGTGCCAGCAGCCAAGTGGGGCTAGGCCTGGGGGCCAACGTCCTGACTTTC. The genes are TRBV4-2 and TRBJ2-6; TRBD1 is a possible D gene (5 bases). This CDR3 is 17 amino acids long. V dropped 1 base and J dropped 4 bases, with 14 bases sitting between them. Germline CDR1 and CDR2: LGHNA and YNFKEQ.